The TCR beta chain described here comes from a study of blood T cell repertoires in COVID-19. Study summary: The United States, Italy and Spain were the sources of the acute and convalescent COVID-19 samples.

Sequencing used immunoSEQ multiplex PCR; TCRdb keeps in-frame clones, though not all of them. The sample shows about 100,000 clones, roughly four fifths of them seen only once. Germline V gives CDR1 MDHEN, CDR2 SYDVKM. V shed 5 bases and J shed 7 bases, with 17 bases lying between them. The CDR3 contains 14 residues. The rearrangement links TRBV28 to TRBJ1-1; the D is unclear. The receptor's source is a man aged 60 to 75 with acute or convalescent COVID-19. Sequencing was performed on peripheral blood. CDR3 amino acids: CASSRPTVRGEAFF. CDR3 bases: TGTGCCAGCAGTCGGCCGACTGTTCGTGGTGAAGCTTTCTTT.